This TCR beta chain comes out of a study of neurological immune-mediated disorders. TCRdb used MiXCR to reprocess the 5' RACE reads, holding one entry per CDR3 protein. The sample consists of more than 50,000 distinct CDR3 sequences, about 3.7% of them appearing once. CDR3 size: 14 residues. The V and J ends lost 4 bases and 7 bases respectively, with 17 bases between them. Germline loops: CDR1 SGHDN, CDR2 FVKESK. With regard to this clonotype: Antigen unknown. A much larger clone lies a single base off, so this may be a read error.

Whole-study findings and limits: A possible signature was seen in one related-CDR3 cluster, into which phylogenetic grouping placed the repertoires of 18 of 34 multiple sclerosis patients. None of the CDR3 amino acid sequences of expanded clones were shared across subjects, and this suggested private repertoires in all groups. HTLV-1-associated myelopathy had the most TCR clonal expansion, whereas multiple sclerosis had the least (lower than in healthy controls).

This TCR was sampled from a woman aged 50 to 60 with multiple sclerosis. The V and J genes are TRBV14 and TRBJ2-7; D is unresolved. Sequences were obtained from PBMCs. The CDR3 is CASSRLTRFEEQYF. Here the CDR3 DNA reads TGTGCCAGCAGCCGCCTGACTCGCTTCGAAGAGCAGTACTTC.